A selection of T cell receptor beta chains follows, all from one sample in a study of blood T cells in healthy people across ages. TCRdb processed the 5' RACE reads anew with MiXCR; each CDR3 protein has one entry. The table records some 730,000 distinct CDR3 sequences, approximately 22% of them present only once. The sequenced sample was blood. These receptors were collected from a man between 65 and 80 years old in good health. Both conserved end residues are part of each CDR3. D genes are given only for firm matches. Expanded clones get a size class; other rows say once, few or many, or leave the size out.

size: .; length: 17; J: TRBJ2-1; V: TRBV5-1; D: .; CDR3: CASSLASGGLGYNEQFF; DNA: TGCGCCAGCAGCTTGGCCTCAGGGGGGTTGGGCTACAATGAGCAGTTCTTC
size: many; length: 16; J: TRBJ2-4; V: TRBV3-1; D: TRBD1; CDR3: CASSQEGTGYRNIQYF; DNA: TGTGCCAGCAGCCAAGAAGGGACAGGGTATAGAAACATTCAGTACTTC
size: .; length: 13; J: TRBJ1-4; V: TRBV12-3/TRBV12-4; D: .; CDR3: CASSRGTDEKLFF; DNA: TGTGCCAGCAGCCGCGGGACGGATGAAAAACTGTTTTTT
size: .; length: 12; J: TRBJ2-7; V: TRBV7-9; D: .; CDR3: CASSFQVHEQYF; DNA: TGTGCCAGCAGCTTCCAGGTCCACGAGCAGTACTTC
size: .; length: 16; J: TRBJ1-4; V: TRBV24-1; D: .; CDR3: CATSDLRTGRGLKLFF; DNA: TGTGCCACCAGTGATCTACGAACGGGACGGGGATTAAAACTGTTTTTT
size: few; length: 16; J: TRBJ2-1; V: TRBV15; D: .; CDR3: CATSREVGAGLNEQFF; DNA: TGTGCCACCAGCAGAGAGGTTGGGGCAGGGTTGAATGAGCAGTTCTTC
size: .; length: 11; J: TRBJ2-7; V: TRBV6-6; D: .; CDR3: CASSLGGEKYF; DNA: TGTGCCAGCAGTTTAGGGGGGGAAAAGTACTTC
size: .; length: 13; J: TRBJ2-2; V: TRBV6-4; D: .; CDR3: CASSKDHPGELFF; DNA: TGTGCCAGCAGTAAGGACCATCCCGGGGAGCTGTTTTTT
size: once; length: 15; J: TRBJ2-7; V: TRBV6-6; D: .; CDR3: CASSYKWTSYNEQYF; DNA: TGTGCCAGCAGTTACAAGTGGACCTCCTACAATGAGCAGTACTTC
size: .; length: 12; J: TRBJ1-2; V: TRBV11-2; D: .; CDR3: CASTRGNYGYTF; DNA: TGTGCCAGCACCCGGGGGAACTATGGCTACACCTTC
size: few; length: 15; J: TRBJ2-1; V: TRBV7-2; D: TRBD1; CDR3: CASSLSTGVRNEQFF; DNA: TGTGCCAGCAGCTTATCAACAGGGGTGAGGAATGAGCAGTTCTTC
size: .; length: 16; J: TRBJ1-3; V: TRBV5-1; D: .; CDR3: CASSGRGGHSGNTIYF; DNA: TGCGCCAGCAGCGGAAGAGGGGGACACTCTGGAAACACCATATATTTT
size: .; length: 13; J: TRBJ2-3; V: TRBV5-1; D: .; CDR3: CASSGFNTDTQYF; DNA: TGCGCCAGCAGTGGTTTCAACACAGATACGCAGTATTTT
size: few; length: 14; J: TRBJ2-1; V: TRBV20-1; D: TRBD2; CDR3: CSARELAGANEQFF; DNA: TGCAGTGCTAGAGAACTAGCGGGGGCAAATGAGCAGTTCTTC
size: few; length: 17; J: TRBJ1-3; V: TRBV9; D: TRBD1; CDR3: CASRTGTGRLSGNTIYF; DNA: TGTGCCAGCAGGACCGGGACAGGACGACTCTCTGGAAACACCATATATTTT
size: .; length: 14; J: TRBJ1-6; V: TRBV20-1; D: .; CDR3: CSASWGNNNSPLHF; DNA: TGCAGTGCTAGTTGGGGGAACAATAATTCACCCCTCCACTTT
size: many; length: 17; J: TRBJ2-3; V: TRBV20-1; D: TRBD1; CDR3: CSARDSITGVATDTQYF; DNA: TGCAGTGCTAGAGATAGTATCACAGGGGTGGCCACAGATACGCAGTATTTT
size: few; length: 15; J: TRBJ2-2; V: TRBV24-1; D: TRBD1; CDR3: CAASEPDRAAGELFF; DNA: TGTGCCGCCAGTGAGCCCGACAGGGCGGCCGGGGAGCTGTTTTTT
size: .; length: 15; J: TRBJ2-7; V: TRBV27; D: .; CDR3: CASSPLGDQPYEQYF; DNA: TGTGCCAGCAGCCCGCTTGGGGACCAACCCTACGAGCAGTACTTC
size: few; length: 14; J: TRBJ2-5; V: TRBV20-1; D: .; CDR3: CSARDGPLQETQYF; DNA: TGCAGTGCTAGAGATGGGCCCTTACAAGAGACCCAGTACTTC
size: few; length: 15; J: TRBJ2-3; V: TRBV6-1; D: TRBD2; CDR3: CASSALAGRTDTQYF; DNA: TGTGCCAGCAGTGCCCTAGCGGGGAGAACAGATACGCAGTATTTT
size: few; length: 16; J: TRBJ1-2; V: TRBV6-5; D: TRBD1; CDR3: CASRPSRDSLTYGYTF; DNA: TGTGCCAGCAGGCCGTCCCGGGACAGCCTTACCTATGGCTACACCTTC